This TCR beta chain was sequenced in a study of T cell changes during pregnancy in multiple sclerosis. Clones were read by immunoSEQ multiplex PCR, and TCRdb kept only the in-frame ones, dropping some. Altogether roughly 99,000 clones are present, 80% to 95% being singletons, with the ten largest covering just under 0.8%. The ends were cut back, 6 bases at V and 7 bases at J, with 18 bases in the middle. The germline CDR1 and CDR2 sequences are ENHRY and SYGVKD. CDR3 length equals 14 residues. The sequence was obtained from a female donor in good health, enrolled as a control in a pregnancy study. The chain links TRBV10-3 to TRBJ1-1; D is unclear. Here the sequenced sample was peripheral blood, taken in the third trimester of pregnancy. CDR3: CAIRATDGKLEAFF. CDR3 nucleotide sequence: TGTGCCATCAGGGCGACGGACGGGAAACTTGAAGCTTTCTTT.